Described below is a single T cell receptor (beta chain) sequence and its context. Its matching antigen is unknown. Data came from immunoSEQ multiplex PCR; TCRdb stores just in-frame clones and leaves some out. The sample has 200,000 or so clones, approximately 94% seen once. This entry is derived from a study of T cell responses to AZD1222 COVID-19 vaccine. Findings of the study overall: Unmutated variant regions reportedly attract nearly half of all spike-specific TCRs. Spike-specific TCR breadth and depth grew following two AZD1222 doses. Repertoire sampling happened only post peak T cell response.

Germline CDR1 reads SGHRS; CDR2 reads YFSETQ. V lost 2 bases and J 2 bases, leaving 11 bases between the germline ends. The CDR3 loop spans 14 amino acids. This TCR was sampled from an adult in good health. The chain combines TRBV5-1 with TRBJ2-7; D perhaps matches TRBD1 (6 bases). Specimen: peripheral blood, collected on day 0 of AZD1222 vaccination. The CDR3 sequence: CASSFIQGTYEQYF. Written as DNA, the CDR3 is TGCGCCAGCAGCTTCATACAGGGAACCTACGAGCAGTACTTC. Full variable domain (outside the CDR3, taken from reference TRBV5-1 and TRBJ2-7): KAGVTQTPRYLIKTRGQQVTLSCSPISGHRSVSWYQQTPGQGLQFLFEYFSETQRNKGNFPGRFSGRQFSNSRSEMNVSTLELGDSALYLCASSFIQGTYEQYFGPGTRLTVT.